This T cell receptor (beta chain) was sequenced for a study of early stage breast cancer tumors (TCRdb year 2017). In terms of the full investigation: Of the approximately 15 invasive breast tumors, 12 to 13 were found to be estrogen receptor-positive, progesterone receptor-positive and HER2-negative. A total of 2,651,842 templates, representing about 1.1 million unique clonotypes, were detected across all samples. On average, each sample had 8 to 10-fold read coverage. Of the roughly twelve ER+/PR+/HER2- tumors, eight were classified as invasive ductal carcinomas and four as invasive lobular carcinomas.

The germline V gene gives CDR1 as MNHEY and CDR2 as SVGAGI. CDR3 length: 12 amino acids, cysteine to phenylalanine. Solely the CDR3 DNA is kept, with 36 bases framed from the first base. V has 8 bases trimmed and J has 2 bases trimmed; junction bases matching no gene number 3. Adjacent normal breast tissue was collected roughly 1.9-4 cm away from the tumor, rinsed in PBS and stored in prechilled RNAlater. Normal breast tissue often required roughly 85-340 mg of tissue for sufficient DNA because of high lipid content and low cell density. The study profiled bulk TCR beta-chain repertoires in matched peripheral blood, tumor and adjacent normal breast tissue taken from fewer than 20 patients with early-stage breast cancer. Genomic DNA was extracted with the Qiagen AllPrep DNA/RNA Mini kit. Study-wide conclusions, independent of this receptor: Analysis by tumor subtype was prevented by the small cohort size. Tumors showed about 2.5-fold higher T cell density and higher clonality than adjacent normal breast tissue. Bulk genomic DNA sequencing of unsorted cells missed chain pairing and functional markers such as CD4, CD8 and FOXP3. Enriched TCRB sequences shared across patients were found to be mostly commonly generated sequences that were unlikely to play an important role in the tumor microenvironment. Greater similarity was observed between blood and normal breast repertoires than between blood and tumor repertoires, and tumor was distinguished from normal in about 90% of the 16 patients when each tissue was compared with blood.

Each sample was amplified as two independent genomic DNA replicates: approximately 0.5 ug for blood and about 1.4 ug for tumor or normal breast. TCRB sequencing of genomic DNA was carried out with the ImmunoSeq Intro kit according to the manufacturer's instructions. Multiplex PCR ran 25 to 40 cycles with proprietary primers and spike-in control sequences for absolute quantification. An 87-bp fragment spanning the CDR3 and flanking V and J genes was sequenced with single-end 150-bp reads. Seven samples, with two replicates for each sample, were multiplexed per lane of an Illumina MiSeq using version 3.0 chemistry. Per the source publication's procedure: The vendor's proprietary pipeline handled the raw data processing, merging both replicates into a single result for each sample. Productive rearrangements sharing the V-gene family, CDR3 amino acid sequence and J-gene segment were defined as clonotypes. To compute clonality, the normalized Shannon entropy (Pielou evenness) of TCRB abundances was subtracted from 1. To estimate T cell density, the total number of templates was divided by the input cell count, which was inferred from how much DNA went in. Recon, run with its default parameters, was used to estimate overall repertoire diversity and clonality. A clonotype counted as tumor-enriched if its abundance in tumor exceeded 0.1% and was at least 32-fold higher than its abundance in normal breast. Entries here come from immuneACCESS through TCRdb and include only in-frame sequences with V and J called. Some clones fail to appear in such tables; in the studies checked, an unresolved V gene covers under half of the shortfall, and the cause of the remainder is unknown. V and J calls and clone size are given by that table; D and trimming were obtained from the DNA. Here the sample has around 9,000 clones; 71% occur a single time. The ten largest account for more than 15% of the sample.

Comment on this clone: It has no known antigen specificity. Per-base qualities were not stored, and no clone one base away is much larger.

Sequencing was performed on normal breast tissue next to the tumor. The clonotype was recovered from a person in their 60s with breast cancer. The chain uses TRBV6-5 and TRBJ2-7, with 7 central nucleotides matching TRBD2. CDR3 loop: CASRGGTYEQYF. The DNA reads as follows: TGTGCCAGCCGCGGGGGAACCTACGAGCAGTACTTC.